The sequence of this T cell receptor beta chain was determined in a study of blood T cell repertoires in COVID-19. This CDR3 is built from 16 residues. Germline V lookup: CDR1 MGHRA, CDR2 YSYEKL. In the study's own analysis: Amplification with reference gene primers provided the estimates of nucleated cell counts. Method: immunoSEQ multiplex PCR; TCRdb's copy keeps in-frame clones and lacks some. D and trimming come from the DNA, and the V and J calls and clone size come from that table. In the table there are about 320,000 clones, 85% to 95% of which are singletons. Living in about two dozen US areas, the participants were between roughly 18 and 90 years of age. As regards this clone: A junction end diverges from the germline sequence, so it may reflect a read error.

The specimen sequenced was PBMCs or T cells enriched from blood (not recorded which). The receptor comes from a woman in her 30s who had been exposed to COVID-19. The V and J genes are TRBV4-1 and TRBJ1-5; D is uncertain. This chain's CDR3 is CASSQGVVRSNQPQHF. The CDR3 nucleotides read TGCGCCAGCAGCCAAGGTGTGGTAAGGAGCAACCAGCCCCAGCATTTT.